This T cell receptor (beta chain) stems from a study of post-analysis software for immune sequencing data. Study-wide results and caveats: Higher frequency in patients than in controls was seen for several TRBV segments, with TRBV5-6, TRBV5-1 and TRBV20-1 among them.

The TCR beta cDNA libraries contained unique molecular identifiers. TCRdb reanalysed the PCR reads using MiXCR and keeps one entry per CDR3 protein. Of hundreds of thousands of distinct CDR3 sequences listed, 55% to 60% are singletons. The CDR3 runs to 16 residues. The trim removed 0 bases at V and 5 bases at J, leaving 9 bases unmatched. Per germline, CDR1 SGHRS and CDR2 YFSETQ. Turning to this clonotype: No antigen is known for it.

Specimen: blood. This clonotype was sampled from a girl aged 2 to 10 with multiple sclerosis. The genes are TRBV5-1 and TRBJ2-5; 8 nucleotides align to TRBD2. The CDR3 bases are TGCGCCAGCAGCTTGGCGGACGGAGCGGGGGTGGAGACCCAGTACTTC. Its translation: CASSLADGAGVETQYF. Based on the CDR3 plus reference TRBV5-1 and TRBJ2-5, the full variable domain is KAGVTQTPRYLIKTRGQQVTLSCSPISGHRSVSWYQQTPGQGLQFLFEYFSETQRNKGNFPGRFSGRQFSNSRSEMNVSTLELGDSALYLCASSLADGAGVETQYFGPGTRLLVL.